This T cell receptor (beta chain) emerged from a study of cytomegalovirus exposure and HLA in healthy donors. Overall study findings and caveats: Indistinguishable V segments, including TRBV6-2 and TRBV6-3, were excluded.

PCR involved 60 Vbeta and 13 Jbeta primers. The data were produced by immunoSEQ multiplex PCR, yet TCRdb's version contains in-frame clones alone and is incomplete. The sample yields 150,000 or so clones, 84% seen once. Germline V gives CDR1 SGHNT, CDR2 YYREEE (reference sequence). The J segment lost 0 bases and the V segment lost 5 bases, leaving 4 bases of the junction unmatched. The length of the CDR3 is 15 residues. This clone has only one observation. Its matching antigen is unknown. The sequence derives from a boy between 2 and 10 years old in good health and CMV-seronegative. This sequence joins TRBV5-4 and TRBJ2-7; 11 nucleotides match TRBD2. The sample taken for sequencing was PBMCs. For the CDR3, the DNA is TGTGCCAGCAGGTCGACTAGCGGGACCTCCTACGAGCAGTACTTC. As protein: CASRSTSGTSYEQYF. The full variable domain, in which reference TRBV5-4 and TRBJ2-7 provide the parts outside the CDR3, is ETGVTQSPTHLIKTRGQQVTLRCSSQSGHNTVSWYQQALGQGPQFIFQYYREEENGRGNFPPRFSGLQFPNYSSELNVNALELDDSALYLCASRSTSGTSYEQYFGPGTRLTVT.